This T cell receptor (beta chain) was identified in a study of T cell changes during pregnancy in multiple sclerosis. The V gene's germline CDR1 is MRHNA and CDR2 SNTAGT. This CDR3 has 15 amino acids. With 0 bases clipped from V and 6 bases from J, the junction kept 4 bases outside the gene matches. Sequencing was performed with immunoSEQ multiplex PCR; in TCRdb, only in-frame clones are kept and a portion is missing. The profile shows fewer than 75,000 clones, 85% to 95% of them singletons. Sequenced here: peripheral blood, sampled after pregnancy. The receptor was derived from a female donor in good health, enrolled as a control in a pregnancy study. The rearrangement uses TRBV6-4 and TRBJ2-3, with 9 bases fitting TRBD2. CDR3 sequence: CASSDSPSGADTQYF. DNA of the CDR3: TGTGCCAGCAGTGACTCCCCTAGCGGGGCCGATACGCAGTATTTT.